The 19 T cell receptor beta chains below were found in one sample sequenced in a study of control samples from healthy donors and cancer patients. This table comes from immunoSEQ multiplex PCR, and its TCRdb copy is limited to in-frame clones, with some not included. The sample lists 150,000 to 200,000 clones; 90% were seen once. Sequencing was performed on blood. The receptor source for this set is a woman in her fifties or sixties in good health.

The CDR3 DNA is TGCGCCAGCAGCCCGGACAGTTCGGGCCCTTCACCCCTCCACTTT. It codes for CASSPDSSGPSPLHF. This rearrangement joins TRBV5-1 to TRBJ1-6, with D perhaps matching TRBD1 (6 bases). Germline CDR1 and CDR2: SGHRS and YFSETQ. The CDR3 contains 15 residues. The germline V and J ends were trimmed by 4 bases and 9 bases, with 17 bases remaining between them.

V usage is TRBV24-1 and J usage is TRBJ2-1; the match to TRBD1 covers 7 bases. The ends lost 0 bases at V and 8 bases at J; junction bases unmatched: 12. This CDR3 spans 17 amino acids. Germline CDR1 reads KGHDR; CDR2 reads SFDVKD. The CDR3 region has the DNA TGTGCCACCAGTGATTTGCGACCCACGACAGGGTGGGATGAGCAGTTCTTC. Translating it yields CATSDLRPTTGWDEQFF.

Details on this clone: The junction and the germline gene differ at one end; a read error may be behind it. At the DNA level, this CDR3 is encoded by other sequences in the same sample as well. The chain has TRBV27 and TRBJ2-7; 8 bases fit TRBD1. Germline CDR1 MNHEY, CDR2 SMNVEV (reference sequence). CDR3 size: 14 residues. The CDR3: CASSHRGSSYEQYF. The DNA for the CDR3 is TGCGCCAGCAGTCACAGGGGGAGCTCCTACGAGCAGTACTTC.

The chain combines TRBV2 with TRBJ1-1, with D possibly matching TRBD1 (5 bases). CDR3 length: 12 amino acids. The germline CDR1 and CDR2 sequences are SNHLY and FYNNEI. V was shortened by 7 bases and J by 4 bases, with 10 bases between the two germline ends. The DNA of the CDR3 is TGTGCCAGCAATGCAGGGCGCACTGAAGCTTTCTTT. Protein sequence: CASNAGRTEAFF.

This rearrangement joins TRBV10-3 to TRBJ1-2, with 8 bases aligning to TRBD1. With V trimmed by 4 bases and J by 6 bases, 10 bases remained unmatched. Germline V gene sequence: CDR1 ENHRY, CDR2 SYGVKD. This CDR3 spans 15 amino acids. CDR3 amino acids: CAISADRESSNGYTF. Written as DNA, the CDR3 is TGTGCCATCAGTGCGGACAGGGAGAGTTCTAATGGCTACACCTTC.

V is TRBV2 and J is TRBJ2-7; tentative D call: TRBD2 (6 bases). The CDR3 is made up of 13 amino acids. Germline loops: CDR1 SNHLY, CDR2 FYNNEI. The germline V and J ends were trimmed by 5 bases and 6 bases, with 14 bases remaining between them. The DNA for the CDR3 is TGTGCCAGCAGTAGCGGGTATAGCACCGAGCAGTACTTC. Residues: CASSSGYSTEQYF.

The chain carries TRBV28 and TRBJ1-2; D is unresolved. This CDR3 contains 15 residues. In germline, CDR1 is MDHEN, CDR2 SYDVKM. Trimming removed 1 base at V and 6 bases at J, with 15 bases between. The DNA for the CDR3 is TGTGCCAGCAGTTTATTAACCAGAAGTATCCATGGCTACACCTTC. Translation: CASSLLTRSIHGYTF.

CDR3 in DNA: TGTGCCCGCGGGGGGGCCTACAATGAGCAGTTCTTC. It yields the protein CARGGAYNEQFF. The genes are TRBV30 and TRBJ2-1; 9 bases match TRBD2. Germline CDR1 is GTSNPN and CDR2 is SVGIG (reference sequence). V lost 8 bases, J lost 2 bases, and 1 base stayed unmatched. This CDR3 spans 12 amino acids.

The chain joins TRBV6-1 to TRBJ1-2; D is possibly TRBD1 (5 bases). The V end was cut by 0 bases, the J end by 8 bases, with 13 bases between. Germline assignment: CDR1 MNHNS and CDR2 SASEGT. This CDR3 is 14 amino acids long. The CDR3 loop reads CASSEAPGRGGYTF. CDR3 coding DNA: TGTGCCAGCAGTGAAGCTCCAGGGCGCGGAGGCTACACCTTC.

The CDR3 spells CASSPDSYQPQHF. The CDR3 coding sequence is TGTGCCAGCAGTCCCGACAGCTATCAGCCCCAGCATTTT. The chain is built from TRBV3-1 (or the pseudogene TRBV3-2) and TRBJ1-5; weak D call: TRBD1 (5 bases). From germline, CDR1 is LGHDT and CDR2 YNNKEL (reference sequence). Deletions cut 6 bases from V and 5 bases from J, with 11 bases between. The CDR3 totals 13 residues.

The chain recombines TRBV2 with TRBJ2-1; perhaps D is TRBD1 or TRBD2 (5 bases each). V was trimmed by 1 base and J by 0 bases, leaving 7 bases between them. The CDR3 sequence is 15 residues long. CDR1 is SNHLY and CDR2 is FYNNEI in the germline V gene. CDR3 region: CASSEEGTSYNEQFF. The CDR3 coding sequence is TGTGCCAGCAGTGAAGAGGGGACCTCCTACAATGAGCAGTTCTTC.

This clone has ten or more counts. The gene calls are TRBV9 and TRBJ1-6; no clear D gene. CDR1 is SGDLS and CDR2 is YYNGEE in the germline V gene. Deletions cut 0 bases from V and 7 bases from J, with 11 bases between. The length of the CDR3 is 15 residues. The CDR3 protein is CASSVESFENSPLHF. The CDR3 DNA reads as TGTGCCAGCAGCGTAGAGTCGTTCGAAAATTCACCCCTCCACTTT.

In DNA, the CDR3 is TGTGCCAGCAGCTTAGACGTCCGCATGCGCTCCTACGAGCAGTACTTC. Amino acid sequence: CASSLDVRMRSYEQYF. The chain combines TRBV11-2 with TRBJ2-7; no clear D. Germline CDR1 is SGHAT and CDR2 is FQNNGV. Trimming shortened V by 0 bases and J by 0 bases, and 12 bases separated the two germline ends. The CDR3 totals 16 residues.

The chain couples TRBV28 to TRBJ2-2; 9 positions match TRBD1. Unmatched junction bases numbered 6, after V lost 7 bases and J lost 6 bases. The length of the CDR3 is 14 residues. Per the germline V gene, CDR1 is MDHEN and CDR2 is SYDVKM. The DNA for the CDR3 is TGTGCCAGCAATCACAGGGGGCGAGCCGGGGAGCTGTTTTTT. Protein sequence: CASNHRGRAGELFF. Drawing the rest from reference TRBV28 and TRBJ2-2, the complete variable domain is DVKVTQSSRYLVKRTGEKVFLECVQDMDHENMFWYRQDPGLGLRLIYFSYDVKMKEKGDIPEGYSVSREKKERFSLILESASTNQTSMYLCASNHRGRAGELFFGEGSRLTVL.

CDR3 residues: CASSQEDSLTFGYTF. The CDR3 DNA reads TGCGCCAGCAGCCAAGAAGACAGCCTTACCTTTGGCTACACCTTC. The chain recombines TRBV4-3 with TRBJ1-2, with D tentatively TRBD1 (5 bases). The CDR3 has 15 residues. V lost 0 bases, J lost 7 bases, and 15 bases lay in between. Per the germline V gene, CDR1 is LGHNA and CDR2 is YSLEER.

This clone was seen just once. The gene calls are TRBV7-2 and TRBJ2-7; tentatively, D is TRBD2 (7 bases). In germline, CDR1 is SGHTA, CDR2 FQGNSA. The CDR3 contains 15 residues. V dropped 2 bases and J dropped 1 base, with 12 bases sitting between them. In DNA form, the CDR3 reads TGTGCCAGCAGCTTATCAGCGGGGACATCCTACGAGCAGTACTTC. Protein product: CASSLSAGTSYEQYF.

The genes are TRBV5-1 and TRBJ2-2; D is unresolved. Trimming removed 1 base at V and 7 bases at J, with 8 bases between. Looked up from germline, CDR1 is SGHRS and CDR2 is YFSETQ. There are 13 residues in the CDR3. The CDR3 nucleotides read TGCGCCAGCAGCTTGACGGTCGGCGGGGAGCTGTTTTTT. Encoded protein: CASSLTVGGELFF.

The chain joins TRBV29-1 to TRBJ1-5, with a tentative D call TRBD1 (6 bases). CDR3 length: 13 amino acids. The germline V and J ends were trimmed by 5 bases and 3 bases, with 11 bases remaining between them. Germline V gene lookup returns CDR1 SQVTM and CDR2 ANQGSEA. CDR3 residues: CSVRGGLNQPQHF. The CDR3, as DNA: TGCAGCGTTCGAGGGGGACTCAATCAGCCCCAGCATTTT.

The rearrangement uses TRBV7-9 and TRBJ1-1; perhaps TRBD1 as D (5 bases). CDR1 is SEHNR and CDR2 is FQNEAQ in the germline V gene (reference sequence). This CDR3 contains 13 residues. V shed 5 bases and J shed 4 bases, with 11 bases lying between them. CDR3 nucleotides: TGTGCCAGCAGCCTGAGACAGAGCACTGAAGCTTTCTTT. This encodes CASSLRQSTEAFF. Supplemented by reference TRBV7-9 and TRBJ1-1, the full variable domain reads DTGVSQNPRHKITKRGQNVTFRCDPISEHNRLYWYRQTLGQGPEFLTYFQNEAQLEKSRLLSDRFSAERPKGSFSTLEIQRTEQGDSAMYLCASSLRQSTEAFFGQGTRLTVV.